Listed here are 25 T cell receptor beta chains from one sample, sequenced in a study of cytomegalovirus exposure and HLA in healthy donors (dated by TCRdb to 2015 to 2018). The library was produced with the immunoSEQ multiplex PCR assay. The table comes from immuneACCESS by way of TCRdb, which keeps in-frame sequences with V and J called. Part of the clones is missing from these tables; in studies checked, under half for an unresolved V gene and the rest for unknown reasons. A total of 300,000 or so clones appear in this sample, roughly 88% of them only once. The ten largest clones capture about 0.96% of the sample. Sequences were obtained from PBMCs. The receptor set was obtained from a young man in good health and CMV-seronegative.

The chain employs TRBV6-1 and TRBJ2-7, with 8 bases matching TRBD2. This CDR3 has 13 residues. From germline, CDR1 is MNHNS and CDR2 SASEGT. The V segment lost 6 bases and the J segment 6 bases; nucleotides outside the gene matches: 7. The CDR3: CASRESGGSEQYF. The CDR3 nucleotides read TGTGCCAGCAGGGAGAGCGGGGGTTCCGAGCAGTACTTC.

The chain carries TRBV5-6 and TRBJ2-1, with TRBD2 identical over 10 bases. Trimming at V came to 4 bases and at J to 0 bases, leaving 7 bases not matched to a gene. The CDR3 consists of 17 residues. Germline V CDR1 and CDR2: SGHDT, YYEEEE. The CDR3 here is CASSLLLAGSSYNEQFF. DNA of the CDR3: TGTGCCAGCAGCCTATTACTAGCGGGAAGCTCCTACAATGAGCAGTTCTTC. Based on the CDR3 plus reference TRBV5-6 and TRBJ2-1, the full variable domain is DAGVTQSPTHLIKTRGQQVTLRCSPKSGHDTVSWYQQALGQGPQFIFQYYEEEERQRGNFPDRFSGHQFPNYSSELNVNALLLGDSALYLCASSLLLAGSSYNEQFFGPGTRLTVL.

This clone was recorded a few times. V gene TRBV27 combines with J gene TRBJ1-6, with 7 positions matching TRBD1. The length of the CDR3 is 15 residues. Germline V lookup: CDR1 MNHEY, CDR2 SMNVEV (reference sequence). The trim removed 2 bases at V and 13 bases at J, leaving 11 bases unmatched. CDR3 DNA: TGTGCCAGCAGTTTAAGTGCGACAGGGTTTTTTCCCCTCCACTTT. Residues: CASSLSATGFFPLHF.

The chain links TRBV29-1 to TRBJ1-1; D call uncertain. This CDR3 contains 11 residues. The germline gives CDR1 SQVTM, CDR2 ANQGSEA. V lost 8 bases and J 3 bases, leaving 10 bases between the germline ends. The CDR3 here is CSFSIHTEAFF. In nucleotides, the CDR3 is TGCAGCTTTTCTATTCACACTGAAGCTTTCTTT.

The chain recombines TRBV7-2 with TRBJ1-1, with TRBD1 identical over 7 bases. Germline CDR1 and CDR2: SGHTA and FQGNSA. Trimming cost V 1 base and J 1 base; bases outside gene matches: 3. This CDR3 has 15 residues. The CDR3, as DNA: TGTGCCAGCAGCTTAGAGGACAGGAAGAACACTGAAGCTTTCTTT. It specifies CASSLEDRKNTEAFF. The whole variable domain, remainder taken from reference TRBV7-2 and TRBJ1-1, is GAGVSQSPSNKVTEKGKDVELRCDPISGHTALYWYRQSLGQGLEFLIYFQGNSAPDKSGLPSDRFSAERTGGSVSTLTIQRTQQEDSAVYLCASSLEDRKNTEAFFGQGTRLTVV.

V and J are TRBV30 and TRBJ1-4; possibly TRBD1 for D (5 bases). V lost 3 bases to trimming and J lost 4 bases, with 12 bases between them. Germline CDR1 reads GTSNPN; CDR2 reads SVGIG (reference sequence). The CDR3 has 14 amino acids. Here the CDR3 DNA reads TGTGCCTGGAGCCGGGGGGGGAGTAATGAAAAACTGTTTTTT. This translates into CAWSRGGSNEKLFF.

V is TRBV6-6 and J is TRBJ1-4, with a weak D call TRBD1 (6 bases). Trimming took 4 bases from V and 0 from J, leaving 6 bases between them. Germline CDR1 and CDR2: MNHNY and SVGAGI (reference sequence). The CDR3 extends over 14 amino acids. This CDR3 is CASSWTATNEKLFF. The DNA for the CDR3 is TGTGCCAGCAGTTGGACAGCAACTAATGAAAAACTGTTTTTT.

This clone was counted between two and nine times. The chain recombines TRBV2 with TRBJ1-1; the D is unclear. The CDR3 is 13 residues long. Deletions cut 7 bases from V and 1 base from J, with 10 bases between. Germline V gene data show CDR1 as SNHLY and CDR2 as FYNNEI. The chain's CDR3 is CASIRSTNTEAFF. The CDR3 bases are TGTGCCAGCATCCGGTCAACGAACACTGAAGCTTTCTTT.

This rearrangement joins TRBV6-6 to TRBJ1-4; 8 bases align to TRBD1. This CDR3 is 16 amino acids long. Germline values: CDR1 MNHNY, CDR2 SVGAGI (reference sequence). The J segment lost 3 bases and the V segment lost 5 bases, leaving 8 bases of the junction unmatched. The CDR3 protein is CASSTGQGMANEKLFF. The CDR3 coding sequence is TGTGCCAGCAGTACCGGACAGGGTATGGCTAATGAAAAACTGTTTTTT.

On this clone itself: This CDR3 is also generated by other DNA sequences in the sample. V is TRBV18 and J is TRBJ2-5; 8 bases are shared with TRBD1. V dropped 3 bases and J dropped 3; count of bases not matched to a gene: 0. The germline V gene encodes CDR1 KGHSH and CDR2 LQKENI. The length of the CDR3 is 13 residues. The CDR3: CASSPGQEETQYF. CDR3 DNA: TGTGCCAGCTCACCGGGACAGGAAGAGACCCAGTACTTC.

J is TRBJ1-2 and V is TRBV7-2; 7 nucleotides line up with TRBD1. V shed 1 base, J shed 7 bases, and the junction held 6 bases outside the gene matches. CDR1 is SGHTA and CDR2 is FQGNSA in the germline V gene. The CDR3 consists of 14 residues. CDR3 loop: CASSLGKGAGGYTF. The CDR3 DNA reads TGTGCCAGCAGCTTAGGAAAGGGGGCTGGTGGCTACACCTTC.

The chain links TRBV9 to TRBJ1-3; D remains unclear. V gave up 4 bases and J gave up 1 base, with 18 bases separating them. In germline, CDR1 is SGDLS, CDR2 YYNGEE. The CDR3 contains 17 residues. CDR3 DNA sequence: TGTGCCAGCAGCCCCTCCCCCCCACTCGAATCTGGAAACACCATATATTTT. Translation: CASSPSPPLESGNTIYF.

The CDR3 loop is CASSFGTDYNEQFF. CDR3 in DNA: TGCGCCAGCAGCTTCGGGACAGACTACAATGAGCAGTTCTTC. This chain links TRBV5-1 with TRBJ2-1, with TRBD1 matching over 7 bases. CDR3 length equals 14 residues. CDR1 SGHRS and CDR2 YFSETQ come from the germline V gene. The junction had 2 bases not matched to a gene; V was cut back by 2 bases and J by 3 bases. Variable domain in full (rest from reference TRBV5-1 and TRBJ2-1): KAGVTQTPRYLIKTRGQQVTLSCSPISGHRSVSWYQQTPGQGLQFLFEYFSETQRNKGNFPGRFSGRQFSNSRSEMNVSTLELGDSALYLCASSFGTDYNEQFFGPGTRLTVL.

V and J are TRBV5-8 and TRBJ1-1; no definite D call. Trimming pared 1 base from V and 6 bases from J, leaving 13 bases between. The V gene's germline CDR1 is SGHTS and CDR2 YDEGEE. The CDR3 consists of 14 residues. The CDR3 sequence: CASSLFRTAPEAFF. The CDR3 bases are TGTGCCAGCAGCTTGTTCCGGACTGCCCCTGAAGCTTTCTTT.

In DNA form, the CDR3 reads TGTGCTAGTGGTTTGGTACAGGGACGGGCTAACTATGGCTACACCTTC. Encoded protein: CASGLVQGRANYGYTF. V gene TRBV12-5 combines with J gene TRBJ1-2; a weak D match, TRBD1 (6 bases). The length of the CDR3 is 16 residues. V shed 0 bases and J shed 0 bases, with 11 bases lying between them. The V gene's germline CDR1 is LGHNT and CDR2 FRNRAP.

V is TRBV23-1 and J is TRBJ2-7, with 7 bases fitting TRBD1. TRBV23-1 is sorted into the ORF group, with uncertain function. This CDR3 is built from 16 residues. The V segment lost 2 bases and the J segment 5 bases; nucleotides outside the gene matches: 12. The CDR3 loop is CASSQADRESHHEQYF. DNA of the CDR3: TGCGCCAGCAGTCAAGCCGACAGGGAGAGTCATCACGAGCAGTACTTC.

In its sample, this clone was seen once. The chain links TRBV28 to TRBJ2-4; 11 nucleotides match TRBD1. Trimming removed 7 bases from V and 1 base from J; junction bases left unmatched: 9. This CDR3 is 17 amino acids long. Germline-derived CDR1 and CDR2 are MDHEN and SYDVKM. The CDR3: CASIGTGGFGAKNIQYF. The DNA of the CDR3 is TGTGCCAGCATTGGGACAGGGGGGTTCGGGGCCAAAAACATTCAGTACTTC.

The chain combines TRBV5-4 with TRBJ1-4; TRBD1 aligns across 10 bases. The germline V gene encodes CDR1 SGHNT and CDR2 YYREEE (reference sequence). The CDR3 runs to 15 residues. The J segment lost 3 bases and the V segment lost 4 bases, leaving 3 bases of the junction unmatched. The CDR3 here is CASSHGTGANEKLFF. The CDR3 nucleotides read TGTGCCAGCAGCCACGGGACAGGGGCTAATGAAAAACTGTTTTTT.

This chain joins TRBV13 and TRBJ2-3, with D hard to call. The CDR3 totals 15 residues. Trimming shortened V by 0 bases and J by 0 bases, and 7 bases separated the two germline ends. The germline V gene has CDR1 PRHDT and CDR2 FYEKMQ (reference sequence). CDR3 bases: TGTGCCAGCAGCTTAGGAGTCACTAGCACAGATACGCAGTATTTT. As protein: CASSLGVTSTDTQYF.

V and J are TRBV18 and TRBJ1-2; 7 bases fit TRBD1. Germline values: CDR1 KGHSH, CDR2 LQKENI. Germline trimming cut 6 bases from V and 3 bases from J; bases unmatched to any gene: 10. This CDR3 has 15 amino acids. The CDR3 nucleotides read TGTGCCAGCTCCGACCCCCGGCAGGGGGACTATGGCTACACCTTC. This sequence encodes CASSDPRQGDYGYTF.

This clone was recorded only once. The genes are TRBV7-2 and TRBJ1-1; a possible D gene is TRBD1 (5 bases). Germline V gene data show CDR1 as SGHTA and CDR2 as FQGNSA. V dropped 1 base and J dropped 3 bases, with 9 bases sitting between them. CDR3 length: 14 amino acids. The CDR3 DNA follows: TGTGCCAGCAGCTTAGGGGGGGTGTACACTGAAGCTTTCTTT. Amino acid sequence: CASSLGGVYTEAFF.

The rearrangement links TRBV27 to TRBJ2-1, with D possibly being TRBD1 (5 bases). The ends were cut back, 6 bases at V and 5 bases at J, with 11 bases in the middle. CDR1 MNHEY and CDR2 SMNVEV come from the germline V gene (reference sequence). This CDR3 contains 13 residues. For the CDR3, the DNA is TGTGCCAGCAGGAACACAGGAGACAATGAGCAGTTCTTC. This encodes CASRNTGDNEQFF.

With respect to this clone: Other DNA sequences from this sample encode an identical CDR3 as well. The DNA of the CDR3 is TGTGCCAGCAGCCCCCGGGACAGGGGTAATGAGCAGTTCTTC. It encodes CASSPRDRGNEQFF. The chain is built from TRBV7-9 and TRBJ2-1, with 10 bases fitting TRBD1. The junction had 5 bases not matched to a gene; V was cut back by 5 bases and J by 7 bases. There are 14 residues in the CDR3. CDR1 SEHNR and CDR2 FQNEAQ come from the germline V gene (reference sequence).

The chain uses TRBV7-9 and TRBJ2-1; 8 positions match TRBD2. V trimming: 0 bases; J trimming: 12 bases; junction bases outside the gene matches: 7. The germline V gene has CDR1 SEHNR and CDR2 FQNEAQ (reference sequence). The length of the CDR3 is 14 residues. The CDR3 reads CASSLAGGAGGQFF. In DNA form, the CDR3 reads TGTGCCAGCAGCTTAGCCGGGGGGGCCGGTGGGCAGTTCTTC. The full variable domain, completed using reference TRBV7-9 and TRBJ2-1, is DTGVSQNPRHKITKRGQNVTFRCDPISEHNRLYWYRQTLGQGPEFLTYFQNEAQLEKSRLLSDRFSAERPKGSFSTLEIQRTEQGDSAMYLCASSLAGGAGGQFFGPGTRLTVL.

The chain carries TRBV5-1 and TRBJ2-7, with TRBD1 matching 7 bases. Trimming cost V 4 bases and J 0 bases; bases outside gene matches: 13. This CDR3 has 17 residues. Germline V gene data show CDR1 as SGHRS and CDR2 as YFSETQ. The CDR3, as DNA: TGCGCCAGCAGCGTAGGGACAGAGCTGTTTTACTCCTACGAGCAGTACTTC. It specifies CASSVGTELFYSYEQYF.